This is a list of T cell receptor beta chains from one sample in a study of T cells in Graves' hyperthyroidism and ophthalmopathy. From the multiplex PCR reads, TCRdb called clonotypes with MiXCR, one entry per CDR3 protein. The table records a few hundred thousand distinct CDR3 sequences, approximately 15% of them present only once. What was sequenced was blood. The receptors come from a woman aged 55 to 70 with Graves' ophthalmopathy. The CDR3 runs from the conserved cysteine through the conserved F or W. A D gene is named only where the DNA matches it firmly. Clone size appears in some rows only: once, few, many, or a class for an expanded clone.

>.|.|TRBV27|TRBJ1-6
CASSTGRSNSPLHF
TGTGCCAGCAGCACGGGACGGAGTAATTCACCCCTCCACTTT
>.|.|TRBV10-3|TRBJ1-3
CAISESRGAGNTIYF
TGTGCCATCAGTGAGTCGAGGGGGGCTGGAAACACCATATATTTT
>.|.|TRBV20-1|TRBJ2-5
CSAAPRGERETQYF
TGCAGTGCCGCCCCACGGGGCGAGCGTGAGACCCAGTACTTC
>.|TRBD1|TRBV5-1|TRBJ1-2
CASSLGGQGSGYTF
TGCGCCAGCAGCTTGGGGGGACAGGGGAGCGGCTACACCTTC
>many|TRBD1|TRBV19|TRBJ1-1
CASSIPRTGGWKAFF
TGTGCCAGTAGTATTCCCCGGACAGGGGGATGGAAAGCTTTCTTT
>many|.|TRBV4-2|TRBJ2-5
CASSQEKVQYF
TGTGCCAGCAGCCAAGAAAAGGTCCAGTACTTC
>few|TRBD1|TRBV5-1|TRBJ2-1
CASSLRQGTGNEQFF
TGCGCCAGCAGCTTGCGACAGGGGACTGGGAATGAGCAGTTCTTC
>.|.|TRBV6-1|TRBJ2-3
CASTETGQRPRDTQYF
TGTGCCAGCACCGAAACCGGACAGCGTCCCAGGGATACGCAGTATTTT
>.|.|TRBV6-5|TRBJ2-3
CASSYGESSTDTQYF
TGTGCCAGCAGTTACGGGGAGTCTAGCACAGATACGCAGTATTTT
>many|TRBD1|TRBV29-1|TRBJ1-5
CSAATGGSQPQHF
TGCAGCGCTGCGACAGGGGGCAGTCAGCCCCAGCATTTT
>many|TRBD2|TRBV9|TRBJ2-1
CASSVGTSGRDYNEQFF
TGTGCCAGCAGCGTAGGGACTAGCGGGAGGGACTACAATGAGCAGTTCTTC
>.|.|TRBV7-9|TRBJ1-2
CASSLARRPQGYTF
TGTGCCAGCAGCTTAGCGCGTCGGCCGCAGGGCTACACCTTC
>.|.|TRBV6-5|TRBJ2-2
CASSYYLVTGELFF
TGTGCCAGCAGTTACTACCTAGTAACCGGGGAGCTGTTTTTT
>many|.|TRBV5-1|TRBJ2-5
CASSLFAGLETQYF
TGCGCCAGCAGCTTGTTCGCAGGGTTGGAGACCCAGTACTTC
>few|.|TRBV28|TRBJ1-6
CASGPVGGDNSPLHF
TGTGCCAGCGGACCCGTTGGCGGCGATAATTCACCCCTCCACTTT
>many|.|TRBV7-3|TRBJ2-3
CASSFLADTQYF
TGTGCCAGCAGTTTTTTAGCAGATACGCAGTATTTT
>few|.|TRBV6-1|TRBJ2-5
CASSANPDGQETQYF
TGTGCCAGCAGTGCCAACCCGGACGGCCAAGAGACTCAGTACTTC
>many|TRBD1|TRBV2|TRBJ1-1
CASQQGAGTEAFF
TGTGCCAGCCAACAGGGGGCTGGCACTGAAGCTTTCTTT
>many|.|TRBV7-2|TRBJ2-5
CASSPPSGETQYF
TGTGCCAGCAGCCCTCCCTCTGGGGAGACCCAGTACTTC
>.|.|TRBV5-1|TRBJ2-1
CASSFDRPHEQFF
TGCGCCAGCAGCTTCGACAGGCCCCATGAGCAGTTCTTC
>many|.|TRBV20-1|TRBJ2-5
CSARGVGWGSQYF
TGCAGTGCTAGAGGGGTTGGTTGGGGGTCCCAGTACTTC
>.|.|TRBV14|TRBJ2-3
CASSQGGVMDTQYF
TGTGCCAGCAGCCAAGGTGGGGTCATGGATACGCAGTATTTT
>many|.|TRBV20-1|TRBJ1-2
CSARGFTYGYTF
TGCAGTGCTAGAGGGTTTACGTATGGCTACACCTTC
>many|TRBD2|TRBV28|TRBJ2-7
CASRTSGMREQYF
TGTGCCAGTCGGACTAGCGGGATGCGAGAGCAGTACTTC
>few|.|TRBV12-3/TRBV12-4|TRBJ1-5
CASSFFSQPQHF
TGTGCCAGCAGTTTTTTTAGTCAGCCCCAGCATTTT
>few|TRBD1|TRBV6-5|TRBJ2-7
CASNSGQTYEQYF
TGTGCCAGCAATTCGGGACAGACCTACGAGCAGTACTTC
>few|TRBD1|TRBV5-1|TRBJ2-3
CASRGGQGKDTQYF
TGCGCCAGCCGTGGAGGACAGGGAAAAGATACGCAGTATTTT
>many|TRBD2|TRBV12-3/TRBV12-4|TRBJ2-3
CASRRAGGTDTQYF
TGTGCCAGCAGACGAGCGGGGGGCACAGATACGCAGTATTTT
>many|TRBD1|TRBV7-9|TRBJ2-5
CASSPRSGGQETQYF
TGTGCCAGCAGCCCGCGGTCAGGGGGCCAAGAGACCCAGTACTTC
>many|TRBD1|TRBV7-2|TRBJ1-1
CASSPDRERWNTEAFF
TGTGCCAGCAGCCCCGACAGGGAACGGTGGAACACTGAAGCTTTCTTT
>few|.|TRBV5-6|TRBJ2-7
CASSSGGPSGEQYF
TGTGCCAGCAGCTCCGGGGGCCCCTCGGGGGAGCAGTACTTC
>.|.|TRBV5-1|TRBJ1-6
CASSLDRVENNSPLHF
TGCGCCAGCAGCTTGGACAGGGTGGAAAATAATTCACCCCTCCACTTT
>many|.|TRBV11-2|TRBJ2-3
CASSLFSPVVPGSSTDTQYF
TGTGCCAGCAGCCTGTTCTCGCCCGTGGTTCCAGGATCTAGCACAGATACGCAGTATTTT
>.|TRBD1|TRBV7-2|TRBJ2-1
CASSFPARGQQFF
TGTGCCAGCAGCTTCCCTGCGAGGGGGCAGCAGTTCTTC
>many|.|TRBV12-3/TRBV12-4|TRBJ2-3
CASSFVRGREDTQYF
TGTGCCAGCAGTTTTGTCCGGGGGCGCGAAGATACGCAGTATTTT
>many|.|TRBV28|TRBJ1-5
CASSLPQSNQPQHF
TGTGCCAGCAGTTTACCCCAGAGCAATCAGCCCCAGCATTTT
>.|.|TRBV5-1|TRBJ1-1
CASSLGHASAEAFF
TGCGCCAGCAGCTTGGGGCACGCCTCGGCCGAAGCTTTCTTT
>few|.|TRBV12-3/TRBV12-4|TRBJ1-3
CASRNPGPQSGNTIYF
TGTGCCAGCAGAAATCCGGGACCGCAATCTGGAAACACCATATATTTT
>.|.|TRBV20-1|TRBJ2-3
CSAPPGARRLGTQYF
TGCAGTGCTCCACCCGGGGCCCGTAGGCTTGGTACGCAGTATTTT
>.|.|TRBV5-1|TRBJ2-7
CSSSVYRDTGLMNEQYF
TGCTCCAGCAGCGTATACAGGGACACAGGTCTAATGAACGAGCAGTACTTC
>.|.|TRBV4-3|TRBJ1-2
CASSQESGRYGYTF
TGCGCCAGCAGCCAAGAGTCGGGGCGCTATGGCTACACCTTC
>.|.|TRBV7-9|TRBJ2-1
CASSLKGGDSPYNEQFF
TGTGCCAGCAGCTTGAAGGGGGGGGATTCCCCCTACAATGAGCAGTTCTTC
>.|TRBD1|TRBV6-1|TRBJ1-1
CASSENIGTGNTEAFF
TGTGCCAGCAGTGAAAATATCGGGACAGGGAACACTGAAGCTTTCTTT
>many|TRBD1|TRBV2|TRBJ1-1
CASRDRGSTEAFF
TGTGCCAGTAGGGACAGGGGGAGCACTGAAGCTTTCTTT
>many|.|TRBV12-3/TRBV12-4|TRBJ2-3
CASSGVRPLSTQYF
TGTGCCAGCTCAGGCGTGCGGCCTTTAAGTACGCAGTATTTT
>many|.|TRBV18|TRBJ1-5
CASSPTGLSNQPQHF
TGTGCCAGCTCACCGACCGGACTTAGCAATCAGCCCCAGCATTTT
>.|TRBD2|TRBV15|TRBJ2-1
CATSRDSGSYNEQFF
TGTGCCACCAGCAGAGATAGCGGGTCTTACAATGAGCAGTTCTTC